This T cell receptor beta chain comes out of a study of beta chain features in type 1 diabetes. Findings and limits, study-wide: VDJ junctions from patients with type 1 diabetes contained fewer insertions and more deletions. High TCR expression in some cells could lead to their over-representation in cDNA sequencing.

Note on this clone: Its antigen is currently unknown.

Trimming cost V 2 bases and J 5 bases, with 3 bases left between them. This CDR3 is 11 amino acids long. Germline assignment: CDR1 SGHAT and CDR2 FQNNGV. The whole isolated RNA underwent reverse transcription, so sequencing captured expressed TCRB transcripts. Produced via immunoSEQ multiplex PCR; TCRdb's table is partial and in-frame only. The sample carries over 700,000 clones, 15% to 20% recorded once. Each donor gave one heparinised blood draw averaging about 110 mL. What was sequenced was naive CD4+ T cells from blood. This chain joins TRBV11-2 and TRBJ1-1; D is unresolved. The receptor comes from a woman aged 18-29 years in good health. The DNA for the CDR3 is TGTGCCAGCAGCTTACATACTGAAGCTTTCTTT. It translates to CASSLHTEAFF.